Presented here are 29 T cell receptor beta chains from one specimen sequenced in a study of cytomegalovirus exposure and HLA in healthy donors. 60 Vbeta and 13 Jbeta primers were used in PCR. Some clones are missing from TCRdb's copy, which holds only in-frame ones; the method was immunoSEQ multiplex PCR. The top ten clones hold around 2.6% of a sample with about 160,000 clones, about 75% of them seen once. Sequencing was carried out using PBMCs. The source of these receptors is a female donor in good health and CMV-seronegative.

V usage is TRBV7-6 and J usage is TRBJ1-6; D unresolved. The germline V gene has CDR1 SGHVS and CDR2 FNYEAQ. V lost 3 bases and J 9 bases, leaving 12 bases between the germline ends. The CDR3 length is 14 residues. CDR3 sequence: CASSFRQEGSPLHF. The CDR3, as DNA: TGTGCCAGCAGCTTTCGGCAGGAGGGTTCACCCCTCCACTTT.

This clone appeared once. The CDR3 loop reads CASSHQSGEGLSYSYNEQFF. Written as DNA, the CDR3 is TGTGCCAGCAGCCACCAGAGCGGGGAGGGCCTCTCGTACTCCTACAATGAGCAGTTCTTC. V gene TRBV9 combines with J gene TRBJ2-1; 7 positions agree with TRBD2. This CDR3 is 20 amino acids long. The junction had 19 bases not matched to a gene; V was cut back by 4 bases and J by 0 bases. Germline lookup yields CDR1 SGDLS and CDR2 YYNGEE.

V and J are TRBV4-2 and TRBJ2-2; D unclear. The germline V and J ends were trimmed by 3 bases and 4 bases, with 3 bases remaining between them. This CDR3 region has 12 residues. CDR1 is LGHNA, CDR2 YNFKEQ, per germline. The chain's CDR3 is CASSHSTGELFF. CDR3 sequence (DNA): TGTGCCAGCAGCCACAGCACCGGGGAGCTGTTTTTT.

The V call is TRBV6-5, the J call TRBJ2-7; maybe TRBD2 (6 bases). From germline, CDR1 is MNHEY and CDR2 SVGAGI. The CDR3 is 13 residues long. V shed 2 bases and J shed 5 bases, with 10 bases lying between them. The CDR3 protein is CASSYRRGHEQYF. The DNA for the CDR3 is TGTGCCAGCAGTTACCGGAGGGGCCACGAGCAGTACTTC.

This rearrangement joins TRBV27 to TRBJ2-5, with TRBD1 matching over 10 bases. The J call could be wrong; TRBJ2-7 is a better fit for the DNA end. Germline assignment: CDR1 MNHEY and CDR2 SMNVEV (reference sequence). This CDR3 has 15 amino acids. CDR3 coding DNA: TGTGCCAGCAGTGGGATCGGACAGGGGGGCTACGAGCAGTACTTC. Protein product: CASSGIGQGGYEQYF.

The genes are TRBV29-1 and TRBJ1-4, with 12 bases that match TRBD1. V lost 4 bases and J lost 9; bases outside the gene matches: 6. This CDR3 has 14 amino acids. Germline V gives CDR1 SQVTM, CDR2 ANQGSEA. The CDR3 reads CSVGGTGGQQKLFF. The DNA for the CDR3 is TGCAGCGTTGGGGGGACAGGGGGCCAACAAAAACTGTTTTTT. The whole variable domain, remainder taken from reference TRBV29-1 and TRBJ1-4, is SAVISQKPSRDICQRGTSLTIQCQVDSQVTMMFWYRQQPGQSLTLIATANQGSEATYESGFVIDKFPISRPNLTFSTLTVSNMSPEDSSIYLCSVGGTGGQQKLFFGSGTQLSVL.

The chain combines TRBV11-2 with TRBJ2-2; D is unresolved. Germline V gene sequence: CDR1 SGHAT, CDR2 FQNNGV. Trimming took off 3 bases at V and 7 bases at J, with 9 bases between the two ends. The CDR3 loop spans 13 amino acids. The CDR3: CASSFSVVGELFF. The DNA of the CDR3 is TGTGCCAGCAGCTTTTCGGTAGTCGGGGAGCTGTTTTTT.

A few counts support this clone. The chain has TRBV5-1 and TRBJ1-2; D not resolved. Trimming left V 6 bases short and J 3 bases short, with 15 bases between. Looked up from germline, CDR1 is SGHRS and CDR2 is YFSETQ. CDR3 length equals 14 residues. The CDR3 sequence: CASNFFGADYGYTF. DNA of the CDR3: TGCGCCAGCAACTTCTTCGGCGCGGACTATGGCTACACCTTC.

The rearrangement links TRBV18 to TRBJ2-6; possible D gene TRBD1, 5 bases. Germline CDR1 and CDR2: KGHSH and LQKENI. The CDR3 has 16 residues. The V end lost 2 bases, the J end lost 0 bases, and 8 bases lay between the germline ends. For the CDR3, the DNA is TGTGCCAGCTCACCAGACAGCCCCTCTGGGGCCAACGTCCTGACTTTC. Amino acids: CASSPDSPSGANVLTF.

The chain links TRBV4-3 to TRBJ1-1, with D possibly being TRBD1 (5 bases). The CDR3 spans 17 residues. Germline CDR1 is LGHNA and CDR2 is YSLEER. V was shortened by 3 bases and J by 1 base, with 18 bases between the two germline ends. The CDR3 loop reads CASSHGSGPDRNTEAFF. In DNA form, the CDR3 reads TGCGCCAGCAGCCACGGTTCAGGGCCCGACAGGAACACTGAAGCTTTCTTT.

The gene calls are TRBV6-1 and TRBJ1-4, with 10 bases matching TRBD1. This CDR3 has 16 residues. CDR1 is MNHNS and CDR2 is SASEGT in the germline V gene. V was pared by 0 bases and J by 8 bases, with 6 bases of the junction left unmatched. CDR3 protein: CASSEAIGQGDEKLFF. The CDR3 DNA reads TGTGCCAGCAGTGAAGCTATTGGACAGGGGGACGAAAAACTGTTTTTT.

The chain combines TRBV5-1 with TRBJ2-3; TRBD1 might be the D (6 bases). CDR3 length: 15 residues. Per the germline V gene, CDR1 is SGHRS and CDR2 is YFSETQ. Trimming shortened V by 4 bases and J by 0 bases, and 12 bases separated the two germline ends. This chain's CDR3 is CASSPATGSTDTQYF. For the CDR3, the DNA is TGCGCCAGCAGCCCCGCCACAGGGAGCACAGATACGCAGTATTTT. Variable domain in full (rest from reference TRBV5-1 and TRBJ2-3): KAGVTQTPRYLIKTRGQQVTLSCSPISGHRSVSWYQQTPGQGLQFLFEYFSETQRNKGNFPGRFSGRQFSNSRSEMNVSTLELGDSALYLCASSPATGSTDTQYFGPGTRLTVL.

The chain uses TRBV4-3 and TRBJ1-1, with D unclear. The CDR3 has 13 amino acids. Germline V lookup: CDR1 LGHNA, CDR2 YSLEER. Deletions cut 0 bases from V and 10 bases from J, with 12 bases between. The CDR3 loop reads CASSQEEGNAAFF. CDR3 DNA: TGCGCCAGCAGCCAAGAGGAGGGCAACGCAGCTTTCTTT.

V gene TRBV5-1 combines with J gene TRBJ2-6, with TRBD1 as a possible D gene (6 bases). The ends were cut back, 2 bases at V and 3 bases at J, with 6 bases in the middle. Germline V gives CDR1 SGHRS, CDR2 YFSETQ. The CDR3 extends over 14 amino acids. CDR3 DNA: TGCGCCAGCAGCTTAGGGGGTGGGGCCAACGTCCTGACTTTC. Translation: CASSLGGGANVLTF.

The chain has TRBV6-5 and TRBJ1-5; D is ambiguous. CDR1 and CDR2 (germline): MNHEY, SVGAGI. This CDR3 spans 14 amino acids. Trimming left V 0 bases short and J 6 bases short, with 9 bases between. The CDR3 loop is CASSYSRAGQPQHF. The CDR3 region has the DNA TGTGCCAGCAGTTACTCGAGGGCGGGTCAGCCCCAGCATTTT.

This clone was recorded a few times. The rearrangement links TRBV19 to TRBJ1-1; D remains unclear. This CDR3 has 12 amino acids. Germline V gene lookup returns CDR1 LNHDA and CDR2 SQIVND (reference sequence). The V end lost 4 bases, the J end lost 6 bases, and 9 bases lay between the germline ends. CDR3 DNA: TGTGCCAGTAGTACAGGTTTGTCTGAAGCTTTCTTT. This codes for CASSTGLSEAFF.

This rearrangement joins TRBV30 to TRBJ2-7, with D possibly matching TRBD1 (5 bases). The CDR3 contains 15 residues. Trimming cost V 1 base and J 6 bases, with 19 bases left between them. Germline V gene lookup returns CDR1 GTSNPN and CDR2 SVGIG (reference sequence). The CDR3 sequence is CAWSAWTGGATEQYF. The CDR3 DNA sequence: TGTGCCTGGAGTGCTTGGACCGGTGGGGCAACCGAGCAGTACTTC.

The rearrangement joins TRBV7-2 to TRBJ1-3; a weak D match, TRBD1 (5 bases). V shed 5 bases and J shed 5 bases, with 10 bases lying between them. This CDR3 spans 13 amino acids. Per the germline V gene, CDR1 is SGHTA and CDR2 is FQGNSA. The DNA for the CDR3 is TGTGCCAGCAGCCCGGACACGAGAAACACCATATATTTT. As protein: CASSPDTRNTIYF. Full variable domain (outside the CDR3, taken from reference TRBV7-2 and TRBJ1-3): GAGVSQSPSNKVTEKGKDVELRCDPISGHTALYWYRQSLGQGLEFLIYFQGNSAPDKSGLPSDRFSAERTGGSVSTLTIQRTQQEDSAVYLCASSPDTRNTIYFGEGSWLTVV.

This clone was seen more than once but under ten times. V usage is TRBV7-9 and J usage is TRBJ2-3; D may be TRBD2 (5 bases). V lost 2 bases and J 3 bases, leaving 12 bases between the germline ends. Germline CDR1 is SEHNR and CDR2 is FQNEAQ (reference sequence). The CDR3 consists of 15 residues. CDR3 DNA: TGTGCCAGCAGCTTACAGTCCCGGGGAACAGATACGCAGTATTTT. Translating gives CASSLQSRGTDTQYF. Full variable domain (outside the CDR3, taken from reference TRBV7-9 and TRBJ2-3): DTGVSQNPRHKITKRGQNVTFRCDPISEHNRLYWYRQTLGQGPEFLTYFQNEAQLEKSRLLSDRFSAERPKGSFSTLEIQRTEQGDSAMYLCASSLQSRGTDTQYFGPGTRLTVL.

The V and J genes are TRBV30 and TRBJ2-3, with 10 positions matching TRBD2. Germline V gene data show CDR1 as GTSNPN and CDR2 as SVGIG (reference sequence). Trimming removed 2 bases from V and 4 bases from J; junction bases left unmatched: 6. The CDR3 is 15 amino acids. CDR3 in DNA: TGTGCCTGGAGTAGGCTAGCGGGAGTGGCAGATACGCAGTATTTT. Protein product: CAWSRLAGVADTQYF. The variable domain in full, completed from reference TRBV30 and TRBJ2-3, reads SQTIHQWPATLVQPVGSPLSLECTVEGTSNPNLYWYRQAAGRGLQLLFYSVGIGQISSEVPQNLSASRPQDRQFILSSKKLLLSDSGFYLCAWSRLAGVADTQYFGPGTRLTVL.

V and J are TRBV14 and TRBJ2-3, with 9 positions matching TRBD2. Losses at the gene ends were 4 bases for V and 5 bases for J; bases not matched to a gene: 19. From germline, CDR1 is SGHDN and CDR2 FVKESK. This CDR3 region has 19 residues. The CDR3 loop reads CASSPQGGTSFGAGDTQYF. The CDR3 coding sequence is TGTGCCAGCAGCCCCCAAGGGGGGACTAGCTTTGGAGCGGGAGATACGCAGTATTTT.

As DNA, the CDR3 is TGCAGCGTCAGATCGGCCGGGACTGAAGCTTTCTTT. Its translation is CSVRSAGTEAFF. This chain uses TRBV29-1 with TRBJ1-1; D gene unclear. The germline gives CDR1 SQVTM, CDR2 ANQGSEA. Trimming left V 6 bases short and J 5 bases short, with 13 bases between. The CDR3 extends over 12 amino acids.

The genes are TRBV4-3 and TRBJ1-4; no firm D call. Germline CDR1 LGHNA, CDR2 YSLEER. This CDR3 region has 14 residues. V was trimmed by 0 bases and J by 5 bases, leaving 7 bases between them. CDR3 residues: CASSQDFSNEKLFF. The CDR3, as DNA: TGCGCCAGCAGCCAAGACTTTTCCAATGAAAAACTGTTTTTT.

The J gene is TRBJ2-7, the V gene TRBV6-6; D is possibly TRBD1 (6 bases). Per the germline V gene, CDR1 is MNHNY and CDR2 is SVGAGI (reference sequence). This CDR3 contains 13 residues. Between the trimmed V and J ends, which lost 6 bases and 0 bases, there was a span of 9 bases. The CDR3 sequence: CASRHRDSYEQYF. The CDR3 coding sequence is TGTGCCAGCAGGCACAGGGACTCCTACGAGCAGTACTTC.

The chain has TRBV5-8 and TRBJ2-1; D call uncertain. CDR1 is SGHTS, CDR2 YDEGEE, per germline. This CDR3 is 13 amino acids long. V lost 4 bases, J lost 10 bases, and 15 bases lay in between. In DNA, the CDR3 is TGTGCCAGCAGCACCAGCGTGTACGGCGAGCAGTTCTTC. It yields the protein CASSTSVYGEQFF.

The chain carries TRBV7-9 and TRBJ2-2, with D perhaps matching TRBD2 (5 bases). V gave up 4 bases and J gave up 1 base, with 16 bases separating them. CDR3 length: 17 residues. Germline CDR1 and CDR2: SEHNR and FQNEAQ (reference sequence). The CDR3 DNA is TGTGCCAGCAGCTCGTATGCTGAGGGATGGAACACCGGGGAGCTGTTTTTT. It encodes CASSSYAEGWNTGELFF.

This chain links TRBV5-8 with TRBJ1-2, with 9 bases matching TRBD1. After removal of 1 base from V and 4 bases from J, the junction contained 2 bases not matched to a gene. Germline V lookup: CDR1 SGHTS, CDR2 YDEGEE. The CDR3 contains 14 residues. The DNA for the CDR3 is TGTGCCAGCAGCTTGATGGGACAGGGCTATGGCTACACCTTC. Translated, it gives CASSLMGQGYGYTF.

This sequence joins TRBV21-1 and TRBJ1-3; TRBD1 is the table's D call, not checked against the DNA. TRBV21-1 is annotated as a pseudogene. The CDR3 totals 20 residues. In nucleotides, the CDR3 is TGTGCCAGCAGCACCCACTCGACAGGGGGCGATCATAACTCTGGAAACACCATATATTTT. Amino acids: CASSTHSTGGDHNSGNTIYF.

The V gene is TRBV30, the J gene TRBJ1-5; D gene uncertain. Between the trimmed V and J ends, which lost 0 bases and 6 bases, there was a span of 9 bases. Germline CDR1 is GTSNPN and CDR2 is SVGIG (reference sequence). This CDR3 has 13 amino acids. DNA for the CDR3: TGTGCCTGGAGTGTAAGCAGAGGTCAGCCCCAGCATTTT. Residues: CAWSVSRGQPQHF.